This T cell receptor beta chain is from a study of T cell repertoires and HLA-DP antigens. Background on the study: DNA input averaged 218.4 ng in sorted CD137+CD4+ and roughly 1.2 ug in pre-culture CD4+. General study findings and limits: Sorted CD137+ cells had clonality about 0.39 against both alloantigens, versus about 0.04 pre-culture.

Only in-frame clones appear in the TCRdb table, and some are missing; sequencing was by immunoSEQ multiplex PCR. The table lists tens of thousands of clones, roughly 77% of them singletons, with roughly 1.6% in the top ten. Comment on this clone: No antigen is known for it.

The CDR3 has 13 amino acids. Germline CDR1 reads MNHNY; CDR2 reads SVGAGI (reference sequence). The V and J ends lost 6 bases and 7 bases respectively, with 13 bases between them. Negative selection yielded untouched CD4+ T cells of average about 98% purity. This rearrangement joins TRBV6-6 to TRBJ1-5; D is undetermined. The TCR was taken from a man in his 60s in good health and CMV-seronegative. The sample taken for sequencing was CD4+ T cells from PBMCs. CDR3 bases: TGTGCCAGCAGGGCCAGTAGGCTACAGCCCCAGCATTTT. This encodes CASRASRLQPQHF.